A single sample gave rise to the 14 T cell receptor beta chains below, sequenced in a study of blood T cells in healthy people across ages. A J-beta primer mix and a sample-barcoded 5' primer were used in a second PCR of roughly 6 to 11 cycles. TCRdb analysed the 5' RACE reads with MiXCR anew, one entry per CDR3 protein. The sample lists about 1,500,000 distinct CDR3 sequences, about 28% seen once, with about 8% in the top ten. Source material: blood. Receptors originate from a woman in her thirties in good health.

The chain links TRBV27 to TRBJ2-5; D is perhaps TRBD2 (5 bases). Germline V gene lookup returns CDR1 MNHEY and CDR2 SMNVEV (reference sequence). The CDR3 consists of 13 residues. V shed 2 bases and J shed 11 bases, with 15 bases lying between them. CDR3 bases: TGTGCCAGCAGTTTACGAGGGAAAATATTTCAGTACTTC. Translating gives CASSLRGKIFQYF.

This clonotype was counted only a few times. The chain joins TRBV5-5 to TRBJ2-5; D is unclear. Trimming took off 2 bases at V and 0 bases at J, with 11 bases between the two ends. This CDR3 region has 15 residues. Germline lookup yields CDR1 SGHKS and CDR2 YYEKEE (reference sequence). The CDR3 DNA is TGTGCCAGCAGCTTTGTACGATTGTACCAAGAGACCCAGTACTTC. Its protein product is CASSFVRLYQETQYF.

In regard to this clonotype: A much larger clone differs from this one at a single base, so this may be a read error. V is TRBV7-2 and J is TRBJ2-7; no clear D. The V end lost 1 base, the J end lost 7 bases, and 11 bases lay between the germline ends. The CDR3 consists of 13 residues. Per the germline V gene, CDR1 is SGHTA and CDR2 is FQGNSA. The CDR3 loop reads CASSLGYGREQYF. DNA of the CDR3: TGTGCCAGCAGCTTAGGTTACGGAAGGGAGCAGTACTTC.

About this clonotype: The junction departs from the called germline gene at one end, perhaps through a read error. The chain combines TRBV20-1 with TRBJ2-6; 7 positions agree with TRBD2. The CDR3 spans 16 residues. Germline CDR1 is DFQATT and CDR2 is SNEGSKA (reference sequence). The CDR3 spells CSAREGGWSGANVLTF. In DNA form, the CDR3 reads TGCAGTGCTAGAGAGGGAGGGTGGTCTGGGGCCAATGTCCTGACTTTC.

This clonotype was counted a few times. V is TRBV6-5 and J is TRBJ1-2, with unresolved D. Germline CDR1 MNHEY, CDR2 SVGAGI. V was cut by 4 bases and J by 6 bases, with 18 bases left in between. CDR3 length: 15 amino acids. CDR3 in amino acids: CASSSPGRSLNGYTF. For the CDR3, the DNA is TGTGCCAGCAGTTCGCCCGGGAGGTCCCTCAATGGCTACACCTTC.

This chain joins TRBV10-3 and TRBJ1-4; possible D gene TRBD1, 6 bases. There are 13 residues in the CDR3. Germline V lookup: CDR1 ENHRY, CDR2 SYGVKD. Trimming shortened V by 7 bases and J by 5 bases, and 11 bases separated the two germline ends. The CDR3 sequence is CAITAGVNEKLFF. CDR3 bases: TGTGCCATCACGGCAGGGGTGAATGAAAAACTGTTTTTT.

Comment on this clonotype: It may be a read error: a sequence one base away is much more abundant. The rearrangement uses TRBV5-1 and TRBJ1-2; D possibly corresponds to TRBD1 (6 bases). Germline CDR1 SGHRS, CDR2 YFSETQ. This CDR3 region has 14 residues. In DNA, the CDR3 is TGCGCCAGCAGCCCAGGGGACGGAATATATGGCTTCACCTTC. Its translation is CASSPGDGIYGFTF.

This clonotype has ten or more counts. The J gene is TRBJ1-2, the V gene TRBV5-1; 7 bases agree with TRBD1. Germline V gene sequence: CDR1 SGHRS, CDR2 YFSETQ. With 2 bases clipped from V and 4 bases from J, the junction kept 5 bases outside the gene matches. The CDR3 runs 14 residues. CDR3 nucleotide sequence: TGCGCCAGCAGCTTTCAGGGGGGCTCCTATGGCTACACCTTC. This gives the protein CASSFQGGSYGYTF.

This clonotype was observed at least ten times. The chain employs TRBV6-2 or TRBV6-3 and TRBJ2-1; 8 nucleotides match TRBD2. Germline V gene lookup returns CDR1 MNHEY and CDR2 SVGEGT. With 8 bases clipped from V and 6 bases from J, the junction kept 3 bases outside the gene matches. The CDR3 runs to 12 residues. The CDR3 reads CASQRESNEQFF. The CDR3 nucleotides are TGTGCCAGCCAGCGGGAGAGCAATGAGCAGTTCTTC.

V usage is TRBV20-1 and J usage is TRBJ2-1; D is unclear. The germline CDR1 and CDR2 sequences are DFQATT and SNEGSKA (reference sequence). This CDR3 spans 13 amino acids. V was pared by 4 bases and J by 2 bases, with 9 bases between. The CDR3 region is CSAKRVAYNEQFF. In DNA, the CDR3 is TGCAGTGCTAAACGGGTTGCCTACAATGAGCAGTTCTTC.

This chain uses TRBV20-1 with TRBJ2-7; the match to TRBD2 covers 7 bases. J was trimmed by 7 bases and V by 1 base; bases with no gene match: 7. The CDR3 sequence is 13 residues long. The V gene's germline CDR1 is DFQATT and CDR2 SNEGSKA (reference sequence). CDR3: CSARAGGLREQYF. CDR3 nucleotide sequence: TGCAGTGCTAGAGCGGGAGGTCTACGGGAGCAGTACTTC.

This clonotype was seen at least ten times. The chain is built from TRBV10-3 and TRBJ2-3; D possibly uses TRBD1 or TRBD2 (5 bases each). The ends were cut back, 4 bases at V and 0 bases at J, with 14 bases in the middle. This CDR3 comprises 16 residues. CDR1 is ENHRY, CDR2 SYGVKD, per germline. CDR3 nucleotides: TGTGCCATCAGTGGATGGTCCGGGGCTAGCACAGATACGCAGTATTTT. This translates into CAISGWSGASTDTQYF.

The chain recombines TRBV7-2 with TRBJ2-1; D is undetermined. This CDR3 is 15 amino acids long. CDR1 is SGHTA and CDR2 is FQGNSA in the germline V gene. The V end was cut by 2 bases, the J end by 10 bases, with 18 bases between. The CDR3 DNA follows: TGTGCCAGCAGCTTATTAGTAGACGGAACCTACGAGCAGTTCTTC. Protein product: CASSLLVDGTYEQFF.

This chain joins TRBV25-1 and TRBJ2-1; 9 bases agree with TRBD2. J lost 5 bases, V lost 4 bases, and 6 bases had no gene match. Germline V lookup: CDR1 MGHDK, CDR2 SYGVNS. This CDR3 spans 15 amino acids. This CDR3 is CASSAGGGGHNEQFF. In DNA, the CDR3 is TGTGCCAGCAGTGCGGGCGGGGGGGGTCACAATGAGCAGTTCTTC.